The next 18 T cell receptor beta chains were all read from a single sample in a study of blood T cells in healthy people across ages. Through a sample-barcoded 5' primer and a J-beta primer mix, a second PCR was run for roughly 6 to 11 cycles. TCRdb redid the calling of the 5' RACE reads with MiXCR, one entry per CDR3 protein. Of 650,000 to 800,000 distinct CDR3 sequences in the sample, under 65% are singletons; the top ten hold about 13%. The specimen was blood. The receptors come from an elderly woman in good health.

The chain is built from TRBV4-2 and TRBJ2-1, with 9 bases fitting TRBD2. This CDR3 is 17 amino acids long. The V segment lost 0 bases and the J segment 9 bases; nucleotides outside the gene matches: 12. The germline gives CDR1 LGHNA, CDR2 YNFKEQ. The CDR3 region has the DNA TGTGCCAGCAGCCAAGAGCTTCGGCGGGGGGGCCTGGGTGAGCAGTTCTTC. Its protein is CASSQELRRGGLGEQFF.

The rearrangement joins TRBV20-1 to TRBJ2-1; 8 bases map to TRBD2. From germline, CDR1 is DFQATT and CDR2 SNEGSKA (reference sequence). The CDR3 extends over 16 amino acids. The trim removed 0 bases at V and 0 bases at J, leaving 4 bases unmatched. This CDR3 is CSARDLAGGSYNEQFF. The CDR3 DNA sequence: TGCAGTGCTAGAGATCTGGCGGGGGGCTCCTACAATGAGCAGTTCTTC.

This clonotype was seen many times. V usage is TRBV5-1 and J usage is TRBJ1-6; tentatively, D is TRBD1 (5 bases). This CDR3 contains 14 residues. V dropped 4 bases and J dropped 7 bases, with 12 bases sitting between them. Germline lookup yields CDR1 SGHRS and CDR2 YFSETQ. As DNA, the CDR3 is TGCGCCAGCAGCACCGGGACGGTAAATTCACCCCTCCACTTT. Amino acids: CASSTGTVNSPLHF.

This chain joins TRBV10-3 and TRBJ2-5; D ambiguous. The CDR3 is 12 residues long. Germline assignment: CDR1 ENHRY and CDR2 SYGVKD. The germline V and J ends were trimmed by 10 bases and 4 bases, with 13 bases remaining between them. In nucleotides, the CDR3 is TGTGCCACCGCCCATAATCCAGAGACCCAGTACTTC. This gives the protein CATAHNPETQYF.

This chain connects TRBV5-1 to TRBJ2-7; D is perhaps TRBD1 or TRBD2 (5 bases each). The CDR3 is 16 residues long. V gave up 1 base and J gave up 2 bases, with 16 bases separating them. CDR1 SGHRS and CDR2 YFSETQ come from the germline V gene. The CDR3 is CASSLSPAGTAYEQYF. The DNA for the CDR3 is TGCGCCAGCAGCTTGAGTCCTGCAGGGACCGCCTACGAGCAGTACTTC.

This clonotype was observed a few times. The V call is TRBV7-2, the J call TRBJ2-1; D perhaps matches TRBD2 (7 bases). Germline CDR1 reads SGHTA; CDR2 reads FQGNSA. The CDR3 spans 16 residues. V dropped 0 bases and J dropped 8 bases, with 17 bases sitting between them. CDR3 sequence reads: CASSLAGGGGGDEQFF. DNA for the CDR3: TGTGCCAGCAGCTTAGCCGGCGGGGGCGGGGGTGATGAGCAGTTCTTC.

Many counts were recorded for this clonotype. The chain recombines TRBV7-9 with TRBJ2-5, with 13 bases that match TRBD2. This CDR3 comprises 18 residues. Germline V gives CDR1 SEHNR, CDR2 FQNEAQ (reference sequence). V was clipped by 4 bases and J by 2 bases; unmatched bases: 10. In nucleotides, the CDR3 is TGTGCCAGCAGCTATCATAAGGGACTAGCGGGACGTCAAGAGACCCAGTACTTC. Residues: CASSYHKGLAGRQETQYF.

This clonotype was counted between two and nine times. This may arise from a read error, as a much more abundant clone is one base away. V gene TRBV18 combines with J gene TRBJ2-1, with D possibly matching TRBD2 (6 bases). The J call may be incorrect, as the DNA end agrees better with TRBJ2-7. Germline V gene data show CDR1 as KGHSH and CDR2 as LQKENI. The CDR3 has 14 amino acids. The CDR3 region has the DNA TGTGCCAGCGCGACTAGTGTATCCTACAATGAGCAGTACTTC. It encodes CASATSVSYNEQYF.

V is TRBV5-6 and J is TRBJ2-1; 7 bases line up with TRBD1. This CDR3 spans 16 amino acids. Germline V gene sequence: CDR1 SGHDT, CDR2 YYEEEE. Losses at the gene ends were 1 base for V and 0 bases for J; bases not matched to a gene: 4. The CDR3 nucleotides are TGTGCCAGCAGCTTGCTGGGACAGAGCTCCTACAATGAGCAGTTCTTC. Protein sequence: CASSLLGQSSYNEQFF.

To note about this clonotype: A much larger clone lies one base from this, so it may be a read error. The chain couples TRBV30 to TRBJ2-3; a possible D gene is TRBD2 (5 bases). CDR1 is GTSNPN, CDR2 SVGIG, per germline (reference sequence). The CDR3 has 11 amino acids. The DNA for the CDR3 is TGTGCCCGGAGGCGGGCAGATACGCAGTATTTT. It yields the protein CARRRADTQYF.

The table lists this clonotype with many counts. The chain couples TRBV10-3 to TRBJ2-7, with 9 bases matching TRBD2. J gave up 3 bases and V 1 base, and 4 bases lay outside the gene matches. CDR3 length: 15 residues. Germline V gene sequence: CDR1 ENHRY, CDR2 SYGVKD. CDR3 nucleotides: TGTGCCATCAGTGAGTTGGGACTAGCCCACTACGAGCAGTACTTC. This sequence encodes CAISELGLAHYEQYF.

The genes are TRBV30 and TRBJ1-1; TRBD1 might be the D (6 bases). Germline V gives CDR1 GTSNPN, CDR2 SVGIG (reference sequence). CDR3 size: 14 residues. V lost 2 bases and J 0 bases, leaving 10 bases between the germline ends. The CDR3 loop is CAWSPDRMNTEAFF. As DNA, the CDR3 is TGTGCCTGGAGTCCCGACAGGATGAACACTGAAGCTTTCTTT.

The chain carries TRBV7-9 and TRBJ2-7; maybe TRBD2 (6 bases). Trimming left V 8 bases short and J 0 bases short, with 20 bases between. This CDR3 contains 16 residues. Germline assignment: CDR1 SEHNR and CDR2 FQNEAQ (reference sequence). This CDR3 is CASGLWEAMSSYEQYF. The CDR3 region has the DNA TGTGCCAGCGGCCTATGGGAGGCGATGAGCTCCTACGAGCAGTACTTC.

The table lists this clonotype with many counts. This chain links TRBV20-1 with TRBJ2-3; 8 nucleotides align to TRBD2. The V gene's germline CDR1 is DFQATT and CDR2 SNEGSKA (reference sequence). Trimming cost V 0 bases and J 6 bases; bases outside gene matches: 11. CDR3 length equals 16 residues. CDR3 loop: CSARDYSGARQDTQYF. For the CDR3, the DNA is TGCAGTGCTAGAGATTATAGCGGGGCCAGGCAGGATACGCAGTATTTT.

This clonotype occurred many times. CDR3 loop: CASRPSPTDGYTF. CDR3 sequence (DNA): TGTGCCAGCAGGCCGTCGCCCACAGATGGCTACACCTTC. J is TRBJ1-2 and V is TRBV2; D is unclear. The CDR3 runs to 13 residues. Germline V lookup: CDR1 SNHLY, CDR2 FYNNEI. The germline V and J ends were trimmed by 6 bases and 6 bases, with 14 bases remaining between them. Full variable domain (remainder filled in from reference TRBV2 and TRBJ1-2): EPEVTQTPSHQVTQMGQEVILRCVPISNHLYFYWYRQILGQKVEFLVSFYNNEISEKSEIFDDQFSVERPDGSNFTLKIRSTKLEDSAMYFCASRPSPTDGYTFGSGTRLTVV.

This clonotype was counted between two and nine times. The gene calls are TRBV6-5 and TRBJ1-1; 10 bases line up with TRBD1. The length of the CDR3 is 15 residues. V gave up 2 bases and J gave up 6 bases; unmatched junction bases: 6. From germline, CDR1 is MNHEY and CDR2 SVGAGI. The CDR3 bases are TGTGCCAGCAGTTACCAACCGGGGACAGGGGCTGAAGCTTTCTTT. This translates into CASSYQPGTGAEAFF.

This clonotype came up a few times. CDR3 amino acids: CASTVRGNTEAFF. The CDR3 region has the DNA TGTGCCAGCACCGTGCGGGGTAACACTGAAGCTTTCTTT. This chain joins TRBV12-3 or TRBV12-4 and TRBJ1-1; D gene uncertain. The CDR3 is made up of 13 amino acids. Deletions cut 7 bases from V and 2 bases from J, with 11 bases between.

J is TRBJ1-5 and V is TRBV6-4, with D possibly TRBD1 on 5 matching bases. This CDR3 has 14 amino acids. The V end lost 4 bases, the J end lost 1 base, and 8 bases lay between the germline ends. Germline V gene sequence: CDR1 MRHNA, CDR2 SNTAGT. CDR3 DNA: TGTGCCAGCAGTGCGGGGGTCAGCAATCAGCCCCAGCATTTT. Protein: CASSAGVSNQPQHF.